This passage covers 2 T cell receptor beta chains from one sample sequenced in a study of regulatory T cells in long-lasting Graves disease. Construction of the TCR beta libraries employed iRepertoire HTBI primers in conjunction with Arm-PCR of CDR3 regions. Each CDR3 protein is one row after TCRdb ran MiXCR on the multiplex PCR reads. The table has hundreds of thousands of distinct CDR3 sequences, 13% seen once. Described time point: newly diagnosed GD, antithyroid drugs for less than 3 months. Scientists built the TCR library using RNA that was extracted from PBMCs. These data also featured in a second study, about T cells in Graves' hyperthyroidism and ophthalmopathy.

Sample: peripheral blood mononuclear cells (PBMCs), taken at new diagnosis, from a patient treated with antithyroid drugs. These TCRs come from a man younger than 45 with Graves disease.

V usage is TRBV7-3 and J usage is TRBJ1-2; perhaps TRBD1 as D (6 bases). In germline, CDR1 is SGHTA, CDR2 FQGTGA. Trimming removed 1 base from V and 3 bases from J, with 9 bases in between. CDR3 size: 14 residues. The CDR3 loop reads CASSLNRADYGYTF. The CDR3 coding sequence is TGTGCCAGCAGCTTAAACAGGGCCGACTATGGCTACACCTTC.

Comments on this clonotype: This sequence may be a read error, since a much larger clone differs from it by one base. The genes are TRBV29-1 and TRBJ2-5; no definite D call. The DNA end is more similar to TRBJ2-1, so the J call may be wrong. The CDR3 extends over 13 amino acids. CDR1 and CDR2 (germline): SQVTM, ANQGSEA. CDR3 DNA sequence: TGCAGCGTTGTGCGGACCGTCTACGATGAGCAGTTCTTC. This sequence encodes CSVVRTVYDEQFF.